This T cell receptor (beta chain) appears in the sequencing data of a study of OX40 agonist ivuxolimab in advanced cancers. Here immunoSEQ multiplex PCR was the method, and the copy in TCRdb shows in-frame clones only, minus some. The table records about 48,000 clones, approximately 84% of them present only once. Germline V gives CDR1 SGHNT, CDR2 YYREEE (reference sequence). The ends lost 2 bases at V and 5 bases at J; junction bases unmatched: 7. The CDR3 is 15 amino acids. The receptor was isolated from an adult with an advanced solid tumor such as melanoma, head and neck, liver or kidney cancer. The rearrangement joins TRBV5-4 to TRBJ2-1; 7 positions match TRBD2. Sequenced here: CD4+ or CD8+ T cells sorted from blood, sampled in a trial of the OX40 agonist ivuxolimab. Here the CDR3 reads CASSFGGRGDNEQFF. The CDR3 nucleotides read TGTGCCAGCAGCTTCGGCGGGAGAGGGGACAATGAGCAGTTCTTC.